The rows below give T cell receptor beta chains drawn from one sample of a study of blood T cell repertoires in COVID-19. Assay used: immunoSEQ multiplex PCR; TCRdb lists only in-frame clones, some missing. The table lists under 200,000 clones, around nine tenths of them singletons. The specimen sequenced was peripheral blood. The receptor set was obtained from a man aged 18 to 29 with active or convalescent COVID-19. Each CDR3 is given with its conserved first and last residue. D genes are given only for firm matches. Rows may omit the clone size; those that give it use once, few, many or a size class.

j_call d_call cdr3_length v_call clone_size cdr3_aa cdr3_nt
TRBJ1-6 - 13 TRBV30 - CAWSDTRRSPLHF TGTGCCTGGAGTGATACTAGGAGGTCACCCCTCCACTTT
TRBJ2-3 TRBD2 16 TRBV6-1 - CASSVRRGGVTDTQYF TGTGCCAGCAGTGTTCGACGGGGGGGCGTCACAGATACGCAGTATTTT
TRBJ2-3 - 12 TRBV27 - CASSSKPDTQYF TGTGCCAGCAGTTCGAAGCCAGATACGCAGTATTTT
TRBJ1-2 - 15 TRBV2 - CASSGSHGEDYGYTF TGTGCCAGCAGTGGTTCCCACGGGGAGGACTATGGCTACACCTTC
TRBJ2-7 TRBD2 16 TRBV7-9 - CASSGPGLAGPYEQYF TGTGCCAGCAGCGGGCCAGGACTAGCGGGTCCCTACGAGCAGTACTTC
TRBJ1-5 TRBD1 14 TRBV7-2 - CASSLRQGGQPQHF TGTGCCAGCAGCTTGAGACAGGGCGGGCAGCCCCAGCATTTT
TRBJ2-1 TRBD2 16 TRBV4-2 - CASSLSSGRAYNEQFF TGTGCCAGCAGCCTTTCTAGCGGGAGGGCGTACAATGAGCAGTTCTTC
TRBJ2-5 - 12 TRBV12-3/TRBV12-4 - CASRGGQETQYF TGTGCCAGCAGGGGCGGGCAAGAGACCCAGTACTTC
TRBJ2-5 - 13 TRBV30 - CAWTTPGRGDQYF TGTGCCTGGACCACTCCCGGGCGCGGGGACCAGTACTTC
TRBJ1-2 - 14 TRBV6-2/TRBV6-3 - CASSSQRAGDGYTF TGTGCCAGCAGTTCCCAGCGGGCGGGGGACGGCTACACCTTC
TRBJ1-2 - 15 TRBV6-5 - CASTRGRYSLYGYTF TGTGCCAGCACGCGGGGAAGGTATTCCCTCTATGGCTACACCTTC
TRBJ2-2 - 15 TRBV3-1/TRBV3-2 - CASSQAYAGTGELFF TGTGCCAGCAGCCAAGCGTACGCGGGGACCGGGGAGCTGTTTTTT
TRBJ1-1 TRBD1 12 TRBV29-1 - CSVAKGGSEAFF TGCAGCGTTGCTAAAGGGGGCTCTGAAGCTTTCTTT
TRBJ1-3 TRBD1 16 TRBV5-1 once CASSLGDSLSGNTIYF TGCGCCAGCAGCTTGGGGGACAGCCTCTCTGGAAACACCATATATTTT
TRBJ1-2 - 12 TRBV6-6 - CASSYSGEGYTF TGTGCCAGCAGTTACTCAGGGGAAGGCTACACCTTC
TRBJ2-2 TRBD2 14 TRBV9 - CASSVDSGRDQLFF TGTGCCAGCAGCGTAGATAGCGGGAGAGATCAGCTGTTTTTT
TRBJ2-1 - 14 TRBV7-9 - CASSLLGLFYEQFF TGTGCCAGCAGCTTACTTGGCCTTTTCTATGAGCAGTTCTTC
TRBJ1-2 - 14 TRBV6-1 - CASSEQGQNYGYTF TGTGCCAGCAGTGAACAGGGCCAAAACTATGGCTACACCTTC
TRBJ2-2 TRBD2 15 TRBV5-4 - CASSPGGMNTGELFF TGTGCCAGCAGTCCCGGGGGGATGAACACCGGGGAGCTGTTTTTT
TRBJ1-1 TRBD1 13 TRBV2 - CASLGQQNTEAFF TGTGCCAGCCTGGGACAGCAAAACACTGAAGCTTTCTTT
TRBJ2-7 TRBD1 15 TRBV6-1 - CASSEAGQGAGEQYF TGTGCCAGCAGTGAAGCGGGGCAGGGGGCAGGTGAGCAGTACTTC
TRBJ2-2 TRBD1 15 TRBV5-4 - CASSLETGGIWELFF TGTGCCAGCAGCTTGGAAACAGGGGGCATATGGGAGCTGTTTTTT
TRBJ2-3 TRBD2 15 TRBV7-3 once CASSRGSGSPDTQYF TGTGCCAGCAGCCGTGGTAGCGGGAGCCCAGATACGCAGTATTTT
TRBJ2-5 - 13 TRBV4-1 - CASSQDQEETQYF TGCGCCAGCAGCCAAGATCAGGAAGAGACCCAGTACTTC
TRBJ2-2 - 14 TRBV6-5 - CASSLGTKTGELFF TGTGCCAGCAGTTTGGGCACCAAAACCGGGGAGCTGTTTTTT
TRBJ2-3 - 14 TRBV5-1 - CASSLELETDTQYF TGCGCCAGCAGCTTGGAACTAGAAACAGATACGCAGTATTTT
TRBJ2-1 TRBD2 17 TRBV5-1 - CASSQRTSGGSPNEQFF TGCGCCAGCAGCCAACGGACTAGCGGGGGGTCCCCCAATGAGCAGTTCTTC
TRBJ2-1 TRBD2 17 TRBV15 - CATSSPGLPSGANEQFF TGTGCCACCAGCAGTCCGGGACTACCCTCCGGCGCCAATGAGCAGTTCTTC
TRBJ2-7 TRBD1 17 TRBV7-6 - CASSLDFRGQGNYEQYF TGTGCCAGCAGCTTAGACTTTCGGGGACAGGGGAACTACGAGCAGTACTTC
TRBJ2-5 - 13 TRBV10-3 - CAISPGVQETQYF TGTGCCATCAGTCCAGGGGTTCAGGAGACCCAGTACTTC
TRBJ1-4 TRBD1 15 TRBV27 - CASRGQPATNEKLFF TGTGCCAGCAGGGGACAGCCTGCAACTAATGAAAAACTGTTTTTT
TRBJ2-1 TRBD2 15 TRBV7-2 - CASTSSGRIYNEQFF TGTGCCAGCACCTCGAGCGGGAGAATCTACAATGAGCAGTTCTTC
TRBJ2-5 TRBD1 14 TRBV29-1 once CSVGGTGGLETQYF TGCAGCGTTGGGGGGACAGGGGGCTTAGAGACCCAGTACTTC
TRBJ2-1 - 14 TRBV5-5 - CASMRGGAQDEQFF TGTGCCAGCATGCGGGGCGGGGCCCAGGATGAGCAGTTCTTC
TRBJ2-1 - 15 TRBV5-3 - CARSLARRSYNEQFF TGTGCCAGAAGCTTGGCCAGGCGCTCCTACAATGAGCAGTTCTTC